This T cell receptor (beta chain) was captured in a study of chemoradiotherapy in HPV16-positive cancers. Method: immunoSEQ multiplex PCR; TCRdb's copy keeps in-frame clones and lacks some. The sample lists tens of thousands of clones, 70% to 90% occurring once. The study's findings and limits: Functional assays defining HPV-specific T cells used only a couple of HPV16-positive patients.

The V gene lost 5 bases and the J gene lost 0 bases, with 11 bases spanning the gap. The germline CDR1 and CDR2 sequences are SGHTA and FQGNSA. This CDR3 has 15 residues. This clone was detected a few times. The target antigen is unknown. The chain uses TRBV7-2 and TRBJ2-1; a possible D gene is TRBD2 (5 bases). Sequences were derived from blood, sampled from a patient who underwent chemoradiotherapy. The source is a human donor with HPV-associated anogenital cancer. This CDR3 is CASSPRGTSYNEQFF. The CDR3 bases are TGTGCCAGCAGCCCACGGGGAACCTCCTACAATGAGCAGTTCTTC. The full variable domain, rest sourced from reference TRBV7-2 and TRBJ2-1, is GAGVSQSPSNKVTEKGKDVELRCDPISGHTALYWYRQSLGQGLEFLIYFQGNSAPDKSGLPSDRFSAERTGGSVSTLTIQRTQQEDSAVYLCASSPRGTSYNEQFFGPGTRLTVL.